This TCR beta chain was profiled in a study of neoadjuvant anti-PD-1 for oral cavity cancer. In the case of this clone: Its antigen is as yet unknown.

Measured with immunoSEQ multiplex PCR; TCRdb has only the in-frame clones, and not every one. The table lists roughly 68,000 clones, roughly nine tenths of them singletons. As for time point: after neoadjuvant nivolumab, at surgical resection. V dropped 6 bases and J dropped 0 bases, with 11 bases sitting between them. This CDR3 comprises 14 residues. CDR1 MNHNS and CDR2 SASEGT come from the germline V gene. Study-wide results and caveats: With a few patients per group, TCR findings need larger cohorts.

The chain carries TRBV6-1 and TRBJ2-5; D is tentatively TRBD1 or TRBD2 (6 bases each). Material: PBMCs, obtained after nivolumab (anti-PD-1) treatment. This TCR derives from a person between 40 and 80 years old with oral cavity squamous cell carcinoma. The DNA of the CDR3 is TGTGCCAGCAGAACCGGGGGCTACCAAGAGACCCAGTACTTC. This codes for CASRTGGYQETQYF.